This T cell receptor (beta chain) was identified in a study of shared clonotypes between healthy human individuals. Trimming cost V 6 bases and J 2 bases; bases outside gene matches: 7. The CDR3 is 14 amino acids. Germline V gene data show CDR1 as MDHEN and CDR2 as SYDVKM. The method was immunoSEQ multiplex PCR; TCRdb's version includes in-frame clones alone and lacks a portion of them. The sample consists of approximately 2.5 million clones, over 85% of them appearing once. Sequencing was carried out using naive CD4+ T cells from PBMCs. Described subset: CD45RA+ positively selected. The chain joins TRBV28 to TRBJ2-7; 7 bases are shared with TRBD1. The source is a man in his late teens or twenties in good health. Some clones in this sample may be carry-over from other donors' samples. CDR3 bases: TGTGCCAGCAGAGCCGGGACAGCAACCTACGAGCAGTACTTC. Translated, it gives CASRAGTATYEQYF.